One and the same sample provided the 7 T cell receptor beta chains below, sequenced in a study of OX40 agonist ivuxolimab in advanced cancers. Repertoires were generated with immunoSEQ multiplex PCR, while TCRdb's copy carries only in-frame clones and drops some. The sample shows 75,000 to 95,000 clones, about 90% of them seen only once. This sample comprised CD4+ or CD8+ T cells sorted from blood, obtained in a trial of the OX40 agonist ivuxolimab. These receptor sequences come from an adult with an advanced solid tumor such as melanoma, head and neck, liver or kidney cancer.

CDR3 sequence: CASSQDVSRVHQPQHF. Written as DNA, the CDR3 is TGTGCCAGCAGCCAAGATGTCTCCAGGGTTCATCAGCCCCAGCATTTT. This chain connects TRBV4-2 to TRBJ1-5; maybe TRBD1 (5 bases). Germline assignment: CDR1 LGHNA and CDR2 YNFKEQ. Trimming stripped 0 bases from V and 5 bases from J, with 14 bases between. The CDR3 loop spans 16 amino acids.

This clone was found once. CDR3 region: CASSFSGRSTDTQYF. In DNA form, the CDR3 reads TGTGCCAGCAGCTTCTCCGGGAGAAGCACAGATACGCAGTATTTT. V and J are TRBV11-1 and TRBJ2-3; TRBD2 is a possible D gene (6 bases). V lost 3 bases and J 0 bases, leaving 10 bases between the germline ends. The CDR3 spans 15 residues. Per the germline V gene, CDR1 is SGHAT and CDR2 is FQDESV (reference sequence). Full variable domain (outside the CDR3, taken from reference TRBV11-1 and TRBJ2-3): EAEVAQSPRYKITEKSQAVAFWCDPISGHATLYWYRQILGQGPELLVQFQDESVVDDSQLPKDRFSAERLKGVDSTLKIQPAELGDSAMYLCASSFSGRSTDTQYFGPGTRLTVL.

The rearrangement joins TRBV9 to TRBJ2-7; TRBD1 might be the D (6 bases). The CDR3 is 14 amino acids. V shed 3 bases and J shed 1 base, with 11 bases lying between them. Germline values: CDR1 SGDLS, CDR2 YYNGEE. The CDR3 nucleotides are TGTGCCAGCAGCGAGAACAGGGTATCCTACGAGCAGTACTTC. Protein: CASSENRVSYEQYF.

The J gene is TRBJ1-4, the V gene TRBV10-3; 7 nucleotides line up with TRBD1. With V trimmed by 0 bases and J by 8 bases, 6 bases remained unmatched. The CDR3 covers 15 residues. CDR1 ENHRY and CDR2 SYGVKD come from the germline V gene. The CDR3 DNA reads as TGTGCCATCAGTGAGTCTACAGGGGATGTCGAAAAACTGTTTTTT. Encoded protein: CAISESTGDVEKLFF.

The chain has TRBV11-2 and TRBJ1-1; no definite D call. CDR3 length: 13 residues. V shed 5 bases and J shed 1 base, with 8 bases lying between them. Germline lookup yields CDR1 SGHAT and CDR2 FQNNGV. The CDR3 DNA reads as TGTGCCAGCAGCGAAGGACGGAACACTGAAGCTTTCTTT. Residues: CASSEGRNTEAFF.

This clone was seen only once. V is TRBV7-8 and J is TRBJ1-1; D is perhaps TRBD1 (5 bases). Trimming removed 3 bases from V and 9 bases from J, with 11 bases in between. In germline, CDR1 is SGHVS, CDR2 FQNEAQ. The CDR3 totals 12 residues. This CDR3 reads CASSFLTEKAFF. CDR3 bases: TGTGCCAGCAGCTTCCTGACAGAAAAAGCTTTCTTT. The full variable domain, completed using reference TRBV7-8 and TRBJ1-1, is GAGVSQSPRYKVAKRGQDVALRCDPISGHVSLFWYQQALGQGPEFLTYFQNEAQLDKSGLPSDRFFAERPEGSVSTLKIQRTQQEDSAVYLCASSFLTEKAFFGQGTRLTVV.

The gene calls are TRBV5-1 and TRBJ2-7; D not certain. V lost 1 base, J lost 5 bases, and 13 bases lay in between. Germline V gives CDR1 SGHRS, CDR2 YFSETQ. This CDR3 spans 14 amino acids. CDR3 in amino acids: CASSLLGGGHEQYF. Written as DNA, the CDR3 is TGCGCCAGCAGCTTGTTAGGTGGCGGTCACGAGCAGTACTTC.